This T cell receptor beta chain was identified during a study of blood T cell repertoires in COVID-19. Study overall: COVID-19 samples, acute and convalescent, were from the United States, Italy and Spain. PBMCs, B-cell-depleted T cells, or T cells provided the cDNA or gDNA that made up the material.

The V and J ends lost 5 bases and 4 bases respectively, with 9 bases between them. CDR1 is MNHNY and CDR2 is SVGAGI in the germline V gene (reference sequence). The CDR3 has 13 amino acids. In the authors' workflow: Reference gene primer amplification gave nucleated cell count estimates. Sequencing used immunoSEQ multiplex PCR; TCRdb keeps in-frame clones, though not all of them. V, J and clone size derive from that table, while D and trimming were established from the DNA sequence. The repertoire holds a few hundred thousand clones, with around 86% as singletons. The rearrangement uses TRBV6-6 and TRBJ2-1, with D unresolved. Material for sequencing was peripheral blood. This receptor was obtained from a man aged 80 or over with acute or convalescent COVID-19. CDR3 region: CASSEVLYNEQFF. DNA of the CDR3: TGTGCCAGCAGTGAGGTGTTGTACAATGAGCAGTTCTTC.